Described below is a single T cell receptor beta chain sequence and its context. Its antigen is currently unknown. Some clones are missing from TCRdb's copy, which holds only in-frame ones; the method was immunoSEQ multiplex PCR. This table holds around 450,000 clones, 75% to 95% found once. Looked up from germline, CDR1 is MNHEY and CDR2 is SVGAGI. This CDR3 is 12 amino acids long. Trimming shortened V by 6 bases and J by 6 bases, and 9 bases separated the two germline ends. The sample belongs to a study of Ad26.COV2.S vaccination and SARS-CoV-2 variants. Study-level information: Donor joined the COV1001 Ad26.COV2.S trial arm. Study-wide results and caveats: Non-spike TCR breadth showed similarity between vaccine and placebo recipients.

Sample treatment: roughly 19 received Ad26.COV2.S at low or high dose, single or two shots; a few received placebo; per-sample allocation not given. After the first vaccine or placebo injection, samples were drawn on day 63. It was an adult aged 18-55 years in Boston who was the donor. The shot given was an Ad26 vector that makes Wuhan-strain SARS-CoV-2 spike. The source material was peripheral blood, sampled in a trial of Ad26.COV2.S vaccine versus placebo. This chain joins TRBV6-5 and TRBJ2-1, with D perhaps given as TRBD1 or TRBD2 (5 bases each). This TCR derives from a person aged 18-60 years who received the Ad26.COV2.S COVID-19 vaccine or a placebo. CDR3 DNA: TGTGCCAGCAGATCGGGGCTCAATGAGCAGTTCTTC. Translated, it gives CASRSGLNEQFF.